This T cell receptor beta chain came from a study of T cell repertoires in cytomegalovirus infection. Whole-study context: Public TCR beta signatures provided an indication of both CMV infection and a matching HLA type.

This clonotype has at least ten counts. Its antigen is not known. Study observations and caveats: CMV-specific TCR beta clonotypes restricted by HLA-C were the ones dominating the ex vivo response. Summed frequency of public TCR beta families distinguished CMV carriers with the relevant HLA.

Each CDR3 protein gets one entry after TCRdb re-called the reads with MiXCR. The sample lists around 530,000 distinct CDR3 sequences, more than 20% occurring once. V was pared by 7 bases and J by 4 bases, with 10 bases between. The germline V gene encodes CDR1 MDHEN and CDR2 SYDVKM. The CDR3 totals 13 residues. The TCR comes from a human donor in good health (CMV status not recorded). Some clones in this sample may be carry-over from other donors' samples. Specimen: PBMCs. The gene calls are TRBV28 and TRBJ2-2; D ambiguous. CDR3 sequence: CASILSGTGELFF. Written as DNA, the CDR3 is TGTGCCAGCATCCTCTCGGGCACCGGGGAGCTGTTTTTT.